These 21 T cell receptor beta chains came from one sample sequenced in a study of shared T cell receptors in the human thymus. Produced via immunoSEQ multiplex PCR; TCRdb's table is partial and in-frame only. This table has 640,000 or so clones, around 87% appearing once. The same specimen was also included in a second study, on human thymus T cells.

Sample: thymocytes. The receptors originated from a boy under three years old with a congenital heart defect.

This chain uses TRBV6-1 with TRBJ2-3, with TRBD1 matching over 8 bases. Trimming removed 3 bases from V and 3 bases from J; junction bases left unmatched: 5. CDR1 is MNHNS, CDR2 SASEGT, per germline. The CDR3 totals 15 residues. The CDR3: CASSEDRVDTDTQYF. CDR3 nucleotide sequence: TGTGCCAGCAGTGAGGACAGGGTGGATACAGATACGCAGTATTTT.

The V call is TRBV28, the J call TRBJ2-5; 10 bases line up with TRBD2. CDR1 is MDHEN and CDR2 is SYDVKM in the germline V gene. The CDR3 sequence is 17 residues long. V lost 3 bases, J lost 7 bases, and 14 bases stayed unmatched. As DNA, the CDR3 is TGTGCCAGCAGTTTCGGCCCGGGCGTGAAGCGGGAGGGGACCCAGTACTTC. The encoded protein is CASSFGPGVKREGTQYF. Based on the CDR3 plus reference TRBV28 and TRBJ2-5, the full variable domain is DVKVTQSSRYLVKRTGEKVFLECVQDMDHENMFWYRQDPGLGLRLIYFSYDVKMKEKGDIPEGYSVSREKKERFSLILESASTNQTSMYLCASSFGPGVKREGTQYFGPGTRLLVL.

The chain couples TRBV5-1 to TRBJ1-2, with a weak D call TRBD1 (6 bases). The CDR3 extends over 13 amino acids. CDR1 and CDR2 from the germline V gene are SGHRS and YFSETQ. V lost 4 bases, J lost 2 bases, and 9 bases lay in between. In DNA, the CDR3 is TGCGCCAGCAGCGGGGACACGAACTATGGCTACACCTTC. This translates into CASSGDTNYGYTF.

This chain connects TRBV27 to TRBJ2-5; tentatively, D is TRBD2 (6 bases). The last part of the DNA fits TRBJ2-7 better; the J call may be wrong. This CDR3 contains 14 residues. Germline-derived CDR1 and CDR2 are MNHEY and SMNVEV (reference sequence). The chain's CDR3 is CASSSRDLAYEQYF. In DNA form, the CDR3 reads TGTGCCAGCAGTTCCCGGGACTTAGCCTACGAGCAGTACTTC.

The CDR3 sequence: CASSLFWVVSSYEQYF. As DNA, the CDR3 is TGTGCCAGCAGCTTGTTTTGGGTAGTTAGCTCCTACGAGCAGTACTTC. The chain recombines TRBV5-6 with TRBJ2-5; D not resolved. The last part of the DNA fits TRBJ2-7 better; the J call may be wrong. The CDR3 is 16 residues long. Germline CDR1 and CDR2: SGHDT and YYEEEE.

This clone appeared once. DNA of the CDR3: TGCGCCAGCAGCCAAGGACAGGGGAGGGGAACCGGGGAGCTGTTTTTT. This codes for CASSQGQGRGTGELFF. The chain uses TRBV4-3 and TRBJ2-2; D is perhaps TRBD1 (8 bases). The length of the CDR3 is 16 residues. The germline V gene has CDR1 LGHNA and CDR2 YSLEER. V lost 1 base and J lost 5, with 14 bases in between.

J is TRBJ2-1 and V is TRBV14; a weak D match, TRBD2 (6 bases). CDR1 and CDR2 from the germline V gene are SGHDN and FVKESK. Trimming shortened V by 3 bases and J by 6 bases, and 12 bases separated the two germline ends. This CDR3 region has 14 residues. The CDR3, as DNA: TGTGCCAGCAGCCAGGGGGGTCCAGGCAATGAGCAGTTCTTC. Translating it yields CASSQGGPGNEQFF.

The CDR3 spells CASSAGLSYNEQFF. The CDR3 bases are TGTGCCAGCAGCGCCGGTCTTTCCTACAATGAGCAGTTCTTC. The chain is built from TRBV7-2 and TRBJ2-1; D unclear. The CDR3 sequence is 14 residues long. V lost 5 bases, J lost 1 base, and 9 bases lay in between. Germline V gene data show CDR1 as SGHTA and CDR2 as FQGNSA. Combining the CDR3 with reference TRBV7-2 and TRBJ2-1 gives the whole variable domain GAGVSQSPSNKVTEKGKDVELRCDPISGHTALYWYRQSLGQGLEFLIYFQGNSAPDKSGLPSDRFSAERTGGSVSTLTIQRTQQEDSAVYLCASSAGLSYNEQFFGPGTRLTVL.

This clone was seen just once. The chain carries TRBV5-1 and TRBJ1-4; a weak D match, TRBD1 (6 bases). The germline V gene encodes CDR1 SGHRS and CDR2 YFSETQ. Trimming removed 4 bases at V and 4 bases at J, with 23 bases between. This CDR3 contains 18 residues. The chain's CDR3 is CASSVDRRRAPHNEKLFF. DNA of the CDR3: TGCGCCAGCAGCGTTGACAGGCGCCGTGCCCCCCATAATGAAAAACTGTTTTTT.

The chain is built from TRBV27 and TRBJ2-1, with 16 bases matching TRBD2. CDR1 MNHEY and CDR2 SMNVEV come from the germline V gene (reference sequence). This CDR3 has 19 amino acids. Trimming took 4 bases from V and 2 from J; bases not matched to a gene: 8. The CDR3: CASSSLGTSGGVPYNEQFF. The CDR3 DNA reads TGTGCCAGCAGTTCCCTCGGGACTAGCGGGGGGGTGCCCTACAATGAGCAGTTCTTC.

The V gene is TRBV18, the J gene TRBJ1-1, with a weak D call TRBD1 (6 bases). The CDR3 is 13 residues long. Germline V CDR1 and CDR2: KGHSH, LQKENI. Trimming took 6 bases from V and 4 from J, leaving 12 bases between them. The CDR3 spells CASSETGSTEAFF. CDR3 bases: TGTGCCAGCTCGGAGACAGGTTCCACTGAAGCTTTCTTT.

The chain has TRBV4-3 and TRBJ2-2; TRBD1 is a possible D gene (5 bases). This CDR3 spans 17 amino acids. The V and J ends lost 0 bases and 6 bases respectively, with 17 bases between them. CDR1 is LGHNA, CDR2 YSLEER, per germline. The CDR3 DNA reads TGCGCCAGCAGCCAAGAAGGGGCAGGGTCAACGGCCGGGGAGCTGTTTTTT. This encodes CASSQEGAGSTAGELFF.

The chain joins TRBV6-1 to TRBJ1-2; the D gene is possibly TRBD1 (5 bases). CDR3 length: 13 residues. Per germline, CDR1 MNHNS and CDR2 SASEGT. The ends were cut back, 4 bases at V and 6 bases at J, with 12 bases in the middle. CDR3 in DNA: TGTGCCAGCAGTGGTTGGGGCGCCAATGGCTACACCTTC. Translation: CASSGWGANGYTF.

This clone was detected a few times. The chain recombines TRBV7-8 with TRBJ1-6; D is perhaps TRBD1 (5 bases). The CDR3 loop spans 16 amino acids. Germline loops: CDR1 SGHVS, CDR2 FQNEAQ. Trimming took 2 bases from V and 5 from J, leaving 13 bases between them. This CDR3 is CASSLNNTGNNSPLHF. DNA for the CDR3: TGTGCCAGCAGCTTAAATAATACAGGCAATAATTCACCCCTCCACTTT.

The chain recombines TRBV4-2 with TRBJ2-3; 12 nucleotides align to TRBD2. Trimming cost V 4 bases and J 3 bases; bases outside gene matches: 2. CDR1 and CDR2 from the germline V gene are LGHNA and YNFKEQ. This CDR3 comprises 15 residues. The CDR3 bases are TGTGCCAGCAGCCCCACTAGCGGGGGGACAGATACGCAGTATTTT. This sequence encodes CASSPTSGGTDTQYF.

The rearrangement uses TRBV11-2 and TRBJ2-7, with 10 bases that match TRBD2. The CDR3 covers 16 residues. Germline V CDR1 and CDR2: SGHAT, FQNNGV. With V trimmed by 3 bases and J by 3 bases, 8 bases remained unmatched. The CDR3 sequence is CASSFTGTSEFYEQYF. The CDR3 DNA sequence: TGTGCCAGCAGCTTCACCGGGACTAGCGAGTTCTACGAGCAGTACTTC.

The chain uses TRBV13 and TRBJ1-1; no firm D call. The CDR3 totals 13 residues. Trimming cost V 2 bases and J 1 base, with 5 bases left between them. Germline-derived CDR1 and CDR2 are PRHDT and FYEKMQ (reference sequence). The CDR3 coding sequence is TGTGCCAGCAGCTTATATAAGAACACTGAAGCTTTCTTT. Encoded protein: CASSLYKNTEAFF. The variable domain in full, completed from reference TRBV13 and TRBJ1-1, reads AAGVIQSPRHLIKEKRETATLKCYPIPRHDTVYWYQQGPGQDPQFLISFYEKMQSDKGSIPDRFSAQQFSDYHSELNMSSLELGDSALYFCASSLYKNTEAFFGQGTRLTVV.

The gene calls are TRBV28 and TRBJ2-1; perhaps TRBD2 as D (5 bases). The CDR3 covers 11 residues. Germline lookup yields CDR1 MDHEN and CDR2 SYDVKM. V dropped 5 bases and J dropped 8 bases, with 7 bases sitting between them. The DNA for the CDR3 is TGTGCCAGCAGTGCCGGGGATGAGCAGTTCTTC. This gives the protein CASSAGDEQFF. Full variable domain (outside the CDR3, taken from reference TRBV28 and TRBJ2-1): DVKVTQSSRYLVKRTGEKVFLECVQDMDHENMFWYRQDPGLGLRLIYFSYDVKMKEKGDIPEGYSVSREKKERFSLILESASTNQTSMYLCASSAGDEQFFGPGTRLTVL.

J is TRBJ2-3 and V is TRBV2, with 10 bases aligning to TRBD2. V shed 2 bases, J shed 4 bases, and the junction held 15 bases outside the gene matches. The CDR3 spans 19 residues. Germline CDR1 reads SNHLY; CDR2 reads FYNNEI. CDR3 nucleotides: TGTGCCAGCAGTGAACGGCTTTCATTAGCGGGAGGTGTGCCAGATACGCAGTATTTT. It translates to CASSERLSLAGGVPDTQYF.

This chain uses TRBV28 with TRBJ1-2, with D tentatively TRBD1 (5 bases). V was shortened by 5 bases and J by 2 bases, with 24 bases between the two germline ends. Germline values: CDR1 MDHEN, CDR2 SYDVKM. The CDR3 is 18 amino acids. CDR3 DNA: TGTGCCAGCAGTCTCCGATGGGACTCCTCGACAAGCAACTATGGCTACACCTTC. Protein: CASSLRWDSSTSNYGYTF.

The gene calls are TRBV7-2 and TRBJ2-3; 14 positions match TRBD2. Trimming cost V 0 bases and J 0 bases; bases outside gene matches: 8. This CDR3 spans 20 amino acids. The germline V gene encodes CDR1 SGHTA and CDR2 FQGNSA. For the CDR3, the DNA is TGTGCCAGCAGCTTAGCCAGGACTAGCGGGAGGTATACTAGCACAGATACGCAGTATTTT. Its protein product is CASSLARTSGRYTSTDTQYF.